A single sample gave rise to the 7 T cell receptor beta chains below, sequenced in a study of cytomegalovirus exposure and HLA in healthy donors. PCR was performed using 60 Vbeta and 13 Jbeta primers. Data came from immunoSEQ multiplex PCR; TCRdb stores just in-frame clones and leaves some out. The sample has 130,000 or so clones, around three fifths seen once. Source material: PBMCs. These receptors were obtained from a male donor in good health and CMV-seronegative.

This clone showed up just a few times. V gene TRBV5-6 combines with J gene TRBJ2-7, with a possible D match to TRBD1 (6 bases). There are 13 residues in the CDR3. V was pared by 0 bases and J by 6 bases, with 10 bases between. Germline V lookup: CDR1 SGHDT, CDR2 YYEEEE. CDR3 amino acids: CASSLGQVGEQYF. In DNA, the CDR3 is TGTGCCAGCAGCTTGGGACAGGTCGGCGAGCAGTACTTC.

V is TRBV7-8 and J is TRBJ2-7, with D tentatively TRBD1 (5 bases). Trimming took 5 bases from V and 2 from J, leaving 16 bases between them. The germline CDR1 and CDR2 sequences are SGHVS and FQNEAQ. The CDR3 sequence is 15 residues long. The chain's CDR3 is CASSLTLRATYEQYF. CDR3 DNA sequence: TGTGCCAGCAGCCTAACCCTCAGGGCTACCTACGAGCAGTACTTC.

The chain combines TRBV2 with TRBJ2-5, with a possible D match to TRBD1 (6 bases). V was pared by 7 bases and J by 1 base, with 13 bases between. This CDR3 has 14 amino acids. Per germline, CDR1 SNHLY and CDR2 FYNNEI. The DNA for the CDR3 is TGTGCCAGCACCGGGACAACCATCCAAGAGACCCAGTACTTC. Protein sequence: CASTGTTIQETQYF.

V is TRBV7-9 and J is TRBJ2-7, with 10 bases that match TRBD1. The trim removed 3 bases at V and 9 bases at J, leaving 8 bases unmatched. Germline V gene data show CDR1 as SEHNR and CDR2 as FQNEAQ (reference sequence). The CDR3 loop spans 14 amino acids. The CDR3 bases are TGTGCCAGCAGCTTCAGGGACAGGGGTTTGCGGCAGTACTTC. Protein sequence: CASSFRDRGLRQYF.

This clone was seen more than once but under ten times. This chain links TRBV6-6 with TRBJ2-7; 8 nucleotides match TRBD1. Trimming cost V 6 bases and J 2 bases; bases outside gene matches: 9. The CDR3 consists of 15 residues. Germline V gives CDR1 MNHNY, CDR2 SVGAGI (reference sequence). The CDR3 is CASRSQGAPTYEQYF. In nucleotides, the CDR3 is TGTGCCAGCAGGTCCCAGGGGGCTCCGACCTACGAGCAGTACTTC.

The chain employs TRBV2 and TRBJ1-1; unclear D gene. The germline V and J ends were trimmed by 8 bases and 7 bases, with 8 bases remaining between them. Germline CDR1 and CDR2: SNHLY and FYNNEI. The CDR3 is made up of 10 amino acids. The CDR3 protein is CASRSDEAFF. The CDR3 nucleotides read TGTGCCAGCCGATCAGATGAAGCTTTCTTT.

The gene calls are TRBV7-2 and TRBJ2-7, with a possible D match to TRBD1 (7 bases). Germline V gives CDR1 SGHTA, CDR2 FQGNSA. V dropped 4 bases and J dropped 2 bases, with 18 bases sitting between them. This CDR3 is built from 16 residues. In DNA, the CDR3 is TGTGCCAGCAGCTCAAGGGGGCGGGGCGATACCTACGAGCAGTACTTC. This sequence encodes CASSSRGRGDTYEQYF.